These 13 T cell receptor beta chains came from one sample sequenced in a study of OX40 agonist ivuxolimab in advanced cancers. Repertoires were generated with immunoSEQ multiplex PCR, while TCRdb's copy carries only in-frame clones and drops some. The repertoire has around 80,000 clones, approximately 79% of them found once; the top ten carry around 7%. Here the sequenced sample was CD4+ or CD8+ T cells sorted from blood, taken in a trial of the OX40 agonist ivuxolimab. The receptors shown here come from an adult with an advanced solid tumor such as melanoma, head and neck, liver or kidney cancer.

This clone was recorded a few times. This chain links TRBV9 with TRBJ1-2, with D unresolved. Germline V gene sequence: CDR1 SGDLS, CDR2 YYNGEE. The CDR3 consists of 17 residues. The V gene lost 0 bases and the J gene lost 0 bases, with 15 bases spanning the gap. This chain's CDR3 is CASSVDFTIASNYGYTF. DNA for the CDR3: TGTGCCAGCAGCGTAGATTTTACCATAGCGTCTAACTATGGCTACACCTTC.

V is TRBV5-4 and J is TRBJ2-2; no clear D. The V end was cut by 2 bases, the J end by 4 bases, with 6 bases between. The CDR3 length is 13 residues. Germline-derived CDR1 and CDR2 are SGHNT and YYREEE (reference sequence). The DNA of the CDR3 is TGTGCCAGCAGCTTTTTTCGCACCGGGGAGCTGTTTTTT. This sequence encodes CASSFFRTGELFF.

CDR3 residues: CASSPTGGGETQYF. As DNA, the CDR3 is TGTGCCAGCAGCCCAACTGGGGGTGGAGAGACCCAGTACTTC. The chain carries TRBV7-2 and TRBJ2-5; D might be TRBD1 or TRBD2, each matching 5 bases. The CDR3 loop spans 14 amino acids. Trimming left V 5 bases short and J 4 bases short, with 14 bases between. Per germline, CDR1 SGHTA and CDR2 FQGNSA.

This chain uses TRBV27 with TRBJ2-5; 11 bases line up with TRBD2. The CDR3 length is 13 residues. The germline V gene encodes CDR1 MNHEY and CDR2 SMNVEV (reference sequence). After removal of 6 bases from V and 6 bases from J, the junction contained 3 bases not matched to a gene. CDR3 sequence: CASRLAGVQTQYF. The CDR3 DNA sequence: TGTGCCAGCAGACTAGCGGGGGTTCAGACCCAGTACTTC.

This rearrangement joins TRBV19 to TRBJ1-2, with 7 positions matching TRBD1. The CDR3 is 17 residues long. The germline V gene encodes CDR1 LNHDA and CDR2 SQIVND (reference sequence). V trimming: 6 bases; J trimming: 1 base; junction bases outside the gene matches: 14. In DNA, the CDR3 is TGTGCCAGTAGCGAGTACAGGGGCTACTCCGATAACTATGGCTACACCTTC. Amino acid sequence: CASSEYRGYSDNYGYTF. Full variable domain (outside the CDR3, taken from reference TRBV19 and TRBJ1-2): DGGITQSPKYLFRKEGQNVTLSCEQNLNHDAMYWYRQDPGQGLRLIYYSQIVNDFQKGDIAEGYSVSREKKESFPLTVTSAQKNPTAFYLCASSEYRGYSDNYGYTFGSGTRLTVV.

The V gene is TRBV28, the J gene TRBJ1-5, with 8 bases fitting TRBD1. Germline lookup yields CDR1 MDHEN and CDR2 SYDVKM. The junction had 5 bases not matched to a gene; V was cut back by 3 bases and J by 7 bases. There are 14 residues in the CDR3. Written as DNA, the CDR3 is TGTGCCAGCAGTTTGCGACAGGGGAAACAGCCCCAGCATTTT. This encodes CASSLRQGKQPQHF.

The rearrangement links TRBV7-6 to TRBJ2-1; 10 nucleotides align to TRBD2. This CDR3 comprises 17 residues. Per the germline V gene, CDR1 is SGHVS and CDR2 is FNYEAQ. J gave up 9 bases and V 3 bases, and 14 bases lay outside the gene matches. CDR3: CASSFRPSGGPMGEQFF. The CDR3 nucleotides are TGTGCCAGCAGCTTCAGGCCTAGCGGGGGACCCATGGGTGAGCAGTTCTTC.

The J gene is TRBJ1-2, the V gene TRBV28; possibly TRBD1 for D (5 bases). The CDR3 spans 14 residues. In germline, CDR1 is MDHEN, CDR2 SYDVKM. With 7 bases removed from V and 4 bases from J, the gap between germline ends came to 16 bases. CDR3 DNA: TGTGCCAGCACCCCCGGGGCGGGAAGCTATGGCTACACCTTC. This codes for CASTPGAGSYGYTF.

The chain combines TRBV25-1 with TRBJ2-5, with 9 bases matching TRBD1. The CDR3 length is 17 residues. J gave up 1 base and V 6 bases, and 12 bases lay outside the gene matches. Per the germline V gene, CDR1 is MGHDK and CDR2 is SYGVNS. DNA for the CDR3: TGTGCCAGCAGCTGGGGATACCGGGACAGGGCCCAAGAGACCCAGTACTTC. Its translation: CASSWGYRDRAQETQYF.

The chain is built from TRBV5-6 and TRBJ2-2; TRBD2 agrees at 9 bases. The junction had 5 bases not matched to a gene; V was cut back by 6 bases and J by 5 bases. The germline V gene encodes CDR1 SGHDT and CDR2 YYEEEE. The CDR3 contains 14 residues. The CDR3 reads CASISGRMTGELFF. CDR3 bases: TGTGCCAGCATTAGCGGGAGAATGACCGGGGAGCTGTTTTTT.

The chain links TRBV7-6 to TRBJ1-6, with TRBD1 as a possible D gene (5 bases). The germline gives CDR1 SGHVS, CDR2 FNYEAQ. This CDR3 region has 15 residues. Trimming cost V 5 bases and J 2 bases, with 10 bases left between them. CDR3: CASSIGTPYNSPLHF. As DNA, the CDR3 is TGTGCCAGCAGCATCGGGACGCCCTATAATTCACCCCTCCACTTT.

This chain uses TRBV14 with TRBJ2-3, with D uncertain. The CDR3 length is 17 residues. CDR1 and CDR2 (germline): SGHDN, FVKESK. Trimming shortened V by 0 bases and J by 0 bases, and 13 bases separated the two germline ends. The CDR3 bases are TGTGCCAGCAGCCAAGAGTTAGGGTTCTGGAGCACAGATACGCAGTATTTT. As protein: CASSQELGFWSTDTQYF.

The rearrangement joins TRBV6-5 to TRBJ1-1; D call uncertain. The CDR3 sequence is 13 residues long. The germline CDR1 and CDR2 sequences are MNHEY and SVGAGI. Trimming stripped 3 bases from V and 6 bases from J, with 11 bases between. The CDR3 DNA reads as TGTGCCAGCAGTTATTCGTATCGTGCTGAAGCTTTCTTT. This codes for CASSYSYRAEAFF.